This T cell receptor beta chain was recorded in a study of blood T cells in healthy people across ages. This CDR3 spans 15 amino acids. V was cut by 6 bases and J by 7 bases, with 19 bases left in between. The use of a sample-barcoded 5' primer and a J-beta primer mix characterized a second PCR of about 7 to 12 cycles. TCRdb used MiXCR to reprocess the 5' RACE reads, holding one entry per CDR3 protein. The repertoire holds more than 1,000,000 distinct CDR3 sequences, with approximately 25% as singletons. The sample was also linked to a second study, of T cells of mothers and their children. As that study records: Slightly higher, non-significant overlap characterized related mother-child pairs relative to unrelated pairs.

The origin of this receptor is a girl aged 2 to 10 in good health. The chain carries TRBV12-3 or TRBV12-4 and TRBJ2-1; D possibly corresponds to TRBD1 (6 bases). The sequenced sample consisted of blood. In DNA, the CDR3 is TGTGCCAGCAGCCGGACCGGGACACTGGTTAATGAGCAGTTCTTC. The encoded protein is CASSRTGTLVNEQFF.